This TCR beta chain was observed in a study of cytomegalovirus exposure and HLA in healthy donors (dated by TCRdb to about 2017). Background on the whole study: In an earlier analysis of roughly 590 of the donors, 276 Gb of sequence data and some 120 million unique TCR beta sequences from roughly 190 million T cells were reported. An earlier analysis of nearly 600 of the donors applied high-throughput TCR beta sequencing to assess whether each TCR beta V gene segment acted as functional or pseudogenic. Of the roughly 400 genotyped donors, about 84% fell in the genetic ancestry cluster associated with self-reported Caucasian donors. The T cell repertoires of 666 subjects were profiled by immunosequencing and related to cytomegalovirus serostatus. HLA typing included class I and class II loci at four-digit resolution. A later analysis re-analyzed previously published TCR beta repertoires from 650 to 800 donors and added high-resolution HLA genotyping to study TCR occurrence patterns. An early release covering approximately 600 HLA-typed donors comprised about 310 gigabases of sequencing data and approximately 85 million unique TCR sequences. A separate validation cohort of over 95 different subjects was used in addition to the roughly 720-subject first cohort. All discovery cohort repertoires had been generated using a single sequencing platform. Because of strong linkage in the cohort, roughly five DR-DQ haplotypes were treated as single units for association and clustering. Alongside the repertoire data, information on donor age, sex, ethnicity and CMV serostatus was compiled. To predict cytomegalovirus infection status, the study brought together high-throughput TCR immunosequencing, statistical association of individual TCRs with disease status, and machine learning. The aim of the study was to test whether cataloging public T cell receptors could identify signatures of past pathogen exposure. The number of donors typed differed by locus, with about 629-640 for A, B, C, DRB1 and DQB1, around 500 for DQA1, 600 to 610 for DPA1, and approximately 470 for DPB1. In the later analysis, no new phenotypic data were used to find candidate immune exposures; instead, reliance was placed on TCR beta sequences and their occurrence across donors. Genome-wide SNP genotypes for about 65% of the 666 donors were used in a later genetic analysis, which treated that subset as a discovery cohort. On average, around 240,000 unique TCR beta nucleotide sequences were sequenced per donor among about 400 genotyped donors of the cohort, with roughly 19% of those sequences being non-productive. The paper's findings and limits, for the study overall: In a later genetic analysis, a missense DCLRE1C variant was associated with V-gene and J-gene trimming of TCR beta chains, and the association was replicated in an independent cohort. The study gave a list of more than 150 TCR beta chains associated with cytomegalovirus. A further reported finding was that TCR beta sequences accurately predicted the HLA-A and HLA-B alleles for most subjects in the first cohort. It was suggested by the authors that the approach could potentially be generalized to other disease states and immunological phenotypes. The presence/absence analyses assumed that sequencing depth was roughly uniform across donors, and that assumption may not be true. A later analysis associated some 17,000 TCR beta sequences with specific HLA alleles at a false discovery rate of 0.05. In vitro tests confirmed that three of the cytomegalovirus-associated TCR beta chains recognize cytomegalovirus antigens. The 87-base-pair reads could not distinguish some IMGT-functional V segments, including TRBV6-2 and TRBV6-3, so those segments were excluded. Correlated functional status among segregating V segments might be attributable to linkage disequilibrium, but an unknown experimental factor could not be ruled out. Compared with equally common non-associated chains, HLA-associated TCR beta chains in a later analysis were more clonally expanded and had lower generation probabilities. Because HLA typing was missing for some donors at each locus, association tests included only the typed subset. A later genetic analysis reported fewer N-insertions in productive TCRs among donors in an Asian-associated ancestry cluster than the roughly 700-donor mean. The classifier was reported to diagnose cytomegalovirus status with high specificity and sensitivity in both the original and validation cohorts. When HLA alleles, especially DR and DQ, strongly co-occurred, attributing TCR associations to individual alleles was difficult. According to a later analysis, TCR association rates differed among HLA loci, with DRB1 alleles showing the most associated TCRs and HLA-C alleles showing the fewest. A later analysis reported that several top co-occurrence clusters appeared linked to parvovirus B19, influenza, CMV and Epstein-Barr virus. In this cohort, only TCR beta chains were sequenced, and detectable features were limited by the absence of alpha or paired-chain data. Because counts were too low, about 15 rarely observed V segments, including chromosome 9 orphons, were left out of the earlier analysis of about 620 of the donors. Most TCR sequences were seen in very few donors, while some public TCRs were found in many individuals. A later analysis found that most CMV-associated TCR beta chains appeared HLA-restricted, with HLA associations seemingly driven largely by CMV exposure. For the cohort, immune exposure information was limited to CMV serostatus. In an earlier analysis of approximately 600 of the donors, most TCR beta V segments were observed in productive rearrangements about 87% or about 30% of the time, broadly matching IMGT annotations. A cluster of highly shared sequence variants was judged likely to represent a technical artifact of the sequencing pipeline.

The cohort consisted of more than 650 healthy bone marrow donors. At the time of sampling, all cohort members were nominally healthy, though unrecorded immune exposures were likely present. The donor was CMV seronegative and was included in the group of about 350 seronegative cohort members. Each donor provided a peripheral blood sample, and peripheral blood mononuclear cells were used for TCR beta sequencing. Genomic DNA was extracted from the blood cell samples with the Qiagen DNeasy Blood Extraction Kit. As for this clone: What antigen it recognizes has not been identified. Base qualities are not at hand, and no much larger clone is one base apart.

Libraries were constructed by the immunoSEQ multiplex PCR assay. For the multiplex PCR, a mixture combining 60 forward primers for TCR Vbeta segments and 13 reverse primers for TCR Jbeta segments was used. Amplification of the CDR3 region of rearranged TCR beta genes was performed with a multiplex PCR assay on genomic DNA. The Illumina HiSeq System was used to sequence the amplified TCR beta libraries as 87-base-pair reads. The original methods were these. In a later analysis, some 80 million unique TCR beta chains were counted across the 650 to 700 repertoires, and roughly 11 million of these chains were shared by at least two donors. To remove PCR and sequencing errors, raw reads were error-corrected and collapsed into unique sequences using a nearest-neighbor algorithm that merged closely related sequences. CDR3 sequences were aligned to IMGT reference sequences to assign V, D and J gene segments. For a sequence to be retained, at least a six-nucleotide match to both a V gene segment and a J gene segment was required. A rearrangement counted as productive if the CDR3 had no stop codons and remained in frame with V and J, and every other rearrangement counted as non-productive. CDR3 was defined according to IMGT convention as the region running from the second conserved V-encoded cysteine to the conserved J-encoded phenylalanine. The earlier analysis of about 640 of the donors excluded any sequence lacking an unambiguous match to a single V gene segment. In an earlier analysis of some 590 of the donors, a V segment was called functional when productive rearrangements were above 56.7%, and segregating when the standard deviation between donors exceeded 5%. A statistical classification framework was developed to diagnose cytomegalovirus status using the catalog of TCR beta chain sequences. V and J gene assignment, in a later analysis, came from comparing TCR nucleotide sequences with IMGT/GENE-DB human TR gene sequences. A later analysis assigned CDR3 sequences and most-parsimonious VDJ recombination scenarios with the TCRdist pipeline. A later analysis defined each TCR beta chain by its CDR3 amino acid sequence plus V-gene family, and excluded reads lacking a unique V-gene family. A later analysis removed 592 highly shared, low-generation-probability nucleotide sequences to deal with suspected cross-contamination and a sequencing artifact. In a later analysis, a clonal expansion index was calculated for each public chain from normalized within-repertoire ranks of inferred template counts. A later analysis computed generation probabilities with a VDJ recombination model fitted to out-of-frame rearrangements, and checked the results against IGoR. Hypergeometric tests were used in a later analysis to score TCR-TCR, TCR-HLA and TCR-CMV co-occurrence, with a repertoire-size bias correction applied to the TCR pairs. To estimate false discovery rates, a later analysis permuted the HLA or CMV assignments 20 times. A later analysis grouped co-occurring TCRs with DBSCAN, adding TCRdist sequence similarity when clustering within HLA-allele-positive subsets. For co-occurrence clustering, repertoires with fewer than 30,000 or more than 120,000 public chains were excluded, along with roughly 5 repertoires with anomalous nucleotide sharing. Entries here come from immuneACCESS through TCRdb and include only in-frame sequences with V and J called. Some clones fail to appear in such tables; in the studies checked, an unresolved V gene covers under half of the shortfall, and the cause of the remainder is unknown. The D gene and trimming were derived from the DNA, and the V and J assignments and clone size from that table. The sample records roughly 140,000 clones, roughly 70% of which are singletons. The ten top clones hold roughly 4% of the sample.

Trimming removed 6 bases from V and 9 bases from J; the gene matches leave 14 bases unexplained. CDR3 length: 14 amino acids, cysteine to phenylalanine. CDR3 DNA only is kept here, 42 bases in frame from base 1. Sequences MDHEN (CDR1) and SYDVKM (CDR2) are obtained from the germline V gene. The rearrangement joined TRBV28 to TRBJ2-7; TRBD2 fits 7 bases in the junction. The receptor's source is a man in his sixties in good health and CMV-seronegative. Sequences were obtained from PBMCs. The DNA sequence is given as TGTGCCAGCAGGCATGGGACTAAAGTTCAGGGGCAGTACTTC. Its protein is CASRHGTKVQGQYF.